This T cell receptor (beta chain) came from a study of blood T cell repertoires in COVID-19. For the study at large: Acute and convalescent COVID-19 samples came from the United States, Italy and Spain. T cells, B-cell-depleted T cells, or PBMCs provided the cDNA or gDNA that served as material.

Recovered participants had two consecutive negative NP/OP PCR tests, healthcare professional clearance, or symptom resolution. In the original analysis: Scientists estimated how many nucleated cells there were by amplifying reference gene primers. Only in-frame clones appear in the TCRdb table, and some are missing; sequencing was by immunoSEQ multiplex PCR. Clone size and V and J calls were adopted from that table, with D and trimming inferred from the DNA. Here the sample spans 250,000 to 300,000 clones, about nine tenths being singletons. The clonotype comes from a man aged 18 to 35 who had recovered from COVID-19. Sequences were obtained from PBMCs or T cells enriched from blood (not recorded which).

The CDR3 reads CASSRQGATDTQYF. CDR3 DNA sequence: TGTGCCAGCAGCCGACAGGGGGCCACAGATACGCAGTATTTT. The gene calls are TRBV7-3 and TRBJ2-3; 10 nucleotides align to TRBD1. V shed 5 bases and J 2 bases; nucleotides not matched to a gene: 1. CDR1 is SGHTA and CDR2 is FQGTGA in the germline V gene. The CDR3 spans 14 residues.